Described below is a single T cell receptor (beta chain) sequence and its context. The sample holds a few counts of this clonotype. Its antigen target is currently unknown. No much larger clonotype is one base removed from it; base qualities were not supplied. This sample stems from a study of T-cell reconstitution after alpha-beta-depleted transplantation in children (dated by TCRdb to the mid-2010s). Background on the whole study: The study quantitatively tracked T-cell immune reconstitution after TCRalphabeta/CD19-depleted allogeneic hematopoietic cell transplantation in children using TCR repertoire profiling. Broader findings and caveats from the paper: The apparently early recovery of alphabetaT-cell counts about two months after transplant reportedly depended on only several hundred rapidly expanded clones that came from non-depleted graft cells. Over the following months the frequencies of hyperexpanded clones went down, and after one year T-cell counts and TCRbeta diversity were mostly credited to newly produced T cells. The high TCRbeta diversity at day 60 in some patients was ascribed to recipient T cells and intrathymic progenitors that had survived conditioning.

The CDR3, cysteine through phenylalanine, is 14 amino acids long. Only the CDR3 part of the read is kept: 42 bases, read in frame from the first base. Relative to germline, V is 7 bases shorter and J is 4 bases shorter, with 15 bases between their ends. The germline V gene encodes CDR1 MDHEN and CDR2 SYDVKM. The treatment or condition label corresponds to: allogeneic hematopoietic cell transplantation with graft depleted of TCRalphabeta T cells and CD19 B cells. The transplant recipients were children given TCRalphabeta/CD19-depleted allogeneic hematopoietic cell grafts. The library was built by means of PCR. TCRdb records Illumina HiSeq 2500 as the sequencer. Molecular barcoding was employed in the preparation of TCR libraries, with unique molecular identifiers being used to normalize TCRbeta repertoire quantification. TCRdb cleaned the public reads at Q25 with fastp, built clones with MiXCR and kept in-frame beta chains. When rows share a CDR3 protein, they turn into one entry using the most common DNA and genes. The sample table shows some 100,000 distinct CDR3 sequences, and 23% are seen once. The top ten clonotypes cover over 20% of the sample.

The receptor's source is a boy aged 2 to 9 with acute lymphoblastic leukemia, due to receive a stem cell transplant. In this chain, TRBV28 is recombined with TRBJ2-3; the D region possibly corresponds to TRBD2 (5 bases align). The specimen comprised PBMCs, sampled before TCRalphabeta/CD19-depleted stem cell transplant. The CDR3 sequence is CASKISEGADTQYF. The sequenced DNA: TGTGCCAGCAAAATTAGCGAGGGAGCAGATACGCAGTATTTT. Beyond the CDR3, the reference TRBV28 and TRBJ2-3 genes provide the residues; the full variable domain reads: DVKVTQSSRYLVKRTGEKVFLECVQDMDHENMFWYRQDPGLGLRLIYFSYDVKMKEKGDIPEGYSVSREKKERFSLILESASTNQTSMYLCASKISEGADTQYFGPGTRLTVL.